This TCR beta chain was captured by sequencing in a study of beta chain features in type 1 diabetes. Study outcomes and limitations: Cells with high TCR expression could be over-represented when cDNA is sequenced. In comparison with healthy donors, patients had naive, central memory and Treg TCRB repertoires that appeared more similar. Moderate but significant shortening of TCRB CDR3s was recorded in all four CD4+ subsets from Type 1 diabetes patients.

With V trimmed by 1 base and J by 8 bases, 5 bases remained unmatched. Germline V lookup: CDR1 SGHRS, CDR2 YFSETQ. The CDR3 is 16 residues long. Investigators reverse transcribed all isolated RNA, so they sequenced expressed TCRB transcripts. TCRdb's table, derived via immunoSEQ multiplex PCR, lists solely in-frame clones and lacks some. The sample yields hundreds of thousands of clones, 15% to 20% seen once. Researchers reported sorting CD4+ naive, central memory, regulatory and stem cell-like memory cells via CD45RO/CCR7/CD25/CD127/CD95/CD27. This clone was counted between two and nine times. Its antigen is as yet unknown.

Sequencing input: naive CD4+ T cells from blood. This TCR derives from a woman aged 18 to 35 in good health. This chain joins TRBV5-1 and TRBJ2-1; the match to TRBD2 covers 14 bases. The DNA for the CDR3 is TGCGCCAGCAGCTTGCCCGGGACTAGCGGGAGCGATGAGCAGTTCTTC. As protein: CASSLPGTSGSDEQFF.